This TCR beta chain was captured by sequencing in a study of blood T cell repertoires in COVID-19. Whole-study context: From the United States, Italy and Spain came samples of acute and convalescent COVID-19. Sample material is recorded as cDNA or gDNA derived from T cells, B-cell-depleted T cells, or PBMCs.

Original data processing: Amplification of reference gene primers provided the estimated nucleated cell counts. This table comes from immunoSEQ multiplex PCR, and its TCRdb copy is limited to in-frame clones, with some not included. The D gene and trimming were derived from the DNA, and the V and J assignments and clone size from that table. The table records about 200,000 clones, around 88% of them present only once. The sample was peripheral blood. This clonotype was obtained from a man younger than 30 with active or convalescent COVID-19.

Written as DNA, the CDR3 is TGTGCCAGCAGCCTAGGGGGCGGGGAGCTGTTTTTT. This gives the protein CASSLGGGELFF. This chain connects TRBV3-1 (or the pseudogene TRBV3-2) to TRBJ2-2, with D possibly being TRBD1 (6 bases). Deletions cut 4 bases from V and 7 bases from J, with 7 bases between. The germline V gene has CDR1 LGHDT and CDR2 YNNKEL (reference sequence). This CDR3 has 12 amino acids.